This record covers a single T cell receptor beta chain. TCRdb reprocessed the PCR reads using MiXCR. The top ten hold around 19% of the sample, which has some 21,000 clones, approximately 14% seen once. Before thyroid surgery, none of the patients had received any treatment. This sample is part of a study of metastatic and nonmetastatic thyroid tumors. This CDR3 is 14 amino acids long. CDR1 is MDHEN and CDR2 is SYDVKM in the germline V gene. Trimming cost V 3 bases and J 2 bases, with 9 bases left between them. The sequence was collected from a female donor with papillary thyroid cancer or a benign thyroid nodule (not recorded which). Some clones in this sample may be carry-over from other donors' samples. The sample comprised blood. V is TRBV28 and J is TRBJ2-3; no definite D call. In DNA, the CDR3 is TGTGCCAGCAGTTTTGCATACTTCACAGATACGCAGTATTTT. Translation gives CASSFAYFTDTQYF.